The sample holds many counts of the clone carrying this T cell receptor (beta chain). Antigen: not known. Alongside CTLA-4 blockade with ipilimumab, patients with chemo-refractory metastatic non-small-cell lung cancer received focal radiation. Clones were read by immunoSEQ multiplex PCR, and TCRdb kept only the in-frame ones, dropping some. Here the sample spans 80,000 or so clones, 78% being singletons. This record comes from a study of radiotherapy plus CTLA-4 blockade in lung cancer. Study results and limitations: Clones derived from tumor TCRs expanded in blood after radiotherapy plus ipilimumab.

This clonotype originated in a human donor with non-small cell lung cancer whose response to radiotherapy plus ipilimumab could not be evaluated. Some clones in this sample may be carry-over from other donors' samples. Here the sequenced sample was peripheral blood, taken from a patient treated with radiotherapy plus ipilimumab.

CDR3 sequence: CASSPGTGEVTQYF. CDR3 DNA sequence: TGTGCCAGCAGCCCCGGGACAGGGGAAGTCACGCAGTATTTT. The rearrangement links TRBV5-8 to TRBJ2-3; 10 bases fit TRBD1. The trim removed 4 bases at V and 9 bases at J, leaving 8 bases unmatched. The CDR3 runs to 14 residues. In germline, CDR1 is SGHTS, CDR2 YDEGEE.